This TCR beta chain was identified during a study of beta chain features in type 1 diabetes. This clone has more than one count but fewer than ten. What it recognizes is unknown. Of the isolated RNA, all was reverse transcribed, and so the sequenced material was expressed TCRB transcripts. The method was immunoSEQ multiplex PCR; TCRdb's version includes in-frame clones alone and lacks a portion of them. The sample has 150,000 to 170,000 clones, over 9% seen once. Study findings and constraints: People with Type 1 diabetes carried modestly yet significantly shorter TCRB CDR3s in all four CD4+ subsets. More deletions and fewer insertions at VDJ junctions were found in patients with type 1 diabetes.

V was clipped by 0 bases and J by 1 base; unmatched bases: 4. Germline assignment: CDR1 SGDLS and CDR2 YYNGEE. The CDR3 totals 16 residues. This sequence joins TRBV9 and TRBJ2-1; TRBD1 matches at 7 bases. This receptor was identified in a man aged 25 to 45 with type 1 diabetes. What was sequenced was central memory CD4+ T cells from blood. Written as DNA, the CDR3 is TGTGCCAGCAGCGTAGGTGGCAGGGGGTCCTACAATGAGCAGTTCTTC. Translating it yields CASSVGGRGSYNEQFF.